The entry below gives a single T cell receptor (beta chain) sequence along with its context. Its antigen is undetermined. Since a much larger clone is just one base distant, this may be a read error. Documented time point: persistent/refractory GD, antithyroid drugs over 5 years with positive TRAb. RNA from PBMCs was the source of the TCR library. The record originates from a study of regulatory T cells in long-lasting Graves disease. Regarding the study as a whole: Comparison showed that persistent patients shared more public clonotypes (roughly 2,500) than new patients (roughly 970).

TCR beta libraries were built with iRepertoire HTBI primers and Arm-PCR of CDR3 regions. TCRdb redid the calling of the multiplex PCR reads with MiXCR, one entry per CDR3 protein. The table lists some 330,000 distinct CDR3 sequences, about 23% of them singletons, with 25% to 30% in the top ten. The receptor comes from a woman in her forties with Graves disease. The specimen comprised peripheral blood mononuclear cells (PBMCs), sampled when the disease was refractory, from a patient treated with antithyroid drugs.

The CDR3, as DNA: TGTGCCAGCACCCCAACTTCCATAGGGGGGACTAATGAAAAACTGTTTTTT. This encodes CASTPTSIGGTNEKLFF. The chain employs TRBV7-8 and TRBJ1-4, with D perhaps matching TRBD1 (6 bases). There are 17 residues in the CDR3. Germline loops: CDR1 SGHVS, CDR2 FQNEAQ. Trimming removed 7 bases at V and 2 bases at J, with 20 bases between.